This TCR beta chain was profiled in a study of OX40 agonist ivuxolimab in advanced cancers. Some clones are missing from TCRdb's copy, which holds only in-frame ones; the method was immunoSEQ multiplex PCR. The table records about 60,000 clones, about nine tenths of them present only once. A note on this clone: What it binds is unknown.

Overall study findings and caveats: Clonal expansion among partial responders at 0.1-3.0 mg/kg ranked near the lowest.

The CDR3 consists of 15 residues. The V gene end was trimmed by 5 bases and the J gene end by 5 bases; junction bases not matched to a gene: 7. Germline loops: CDR1 SGHNT, CDR2 YENEEA. J is TRBJ2-1 and V is TRBV11-3, with 9 bases fitting TRBD2. The specimen was CD4+ or CD8+ T cells sorted from blood, collected in a trial of the OX40 agonist ivuxolimab. This clonotype was sampled from an adult with an advanced solid tumor such as melanoma, head and neck, liver or kidney cancer. As DNA, the CDR3 is TGTGCCAGCAGCATCGGACTAGCGATCGACAATGAGCAGTTCTTC. The encoded protein is CASSIGLAIDNEQFF.